Reported below is one T cell receptor (beta chain). Each CDR3 protein is one row after TCRdb ran MiXCR on the 5' RACE reads. This sample has about 4,900 distinct CDR3 sequences, with 65% to 75% found just once. Treg sorting used a CD4+CD25+CD127-/low gate. V shed 4 bases and J shed 2 bases, with 15 bases lying between them. This CDR3 is built from 15 residues. Germline V gives CDR1 SGDLS, CDR2 YYNGEE. Source material: Tregs sorted from blood. The chain couples TRBV9 to TRBJ1-1; D might be TRBD1 (5 bases). The origin of this receptor is a female donor with breast cancer. The CDR3 sequence is CASSPEGGGNTEAFF. DNA for the CDR3: TGTGCCAGCAGCCCCGAGGGCGGGGGAAACACTGAAGCTTTCTTT.